Following are 13 T cell receptor beta chains from one sample sequenced in a study of vaccination effects on CD4 cells after COVID-19. No antigen has been identified for these receptors. Sequencing used immunoSEQ multiplex PCR; TCRdb keeps in-frame clones, though not all of them. The table records 71,000 or so clones, roughly 72% of them present only once. Before sequencing took place, the ViraFEST assay used viral peptide pools to expand antigen-specific CD4+ T cells. On day 10 of culture, CD4+ T cells were separated out. In the vaccine recipients, nucleocapsid antibodies were negative and there was no prior SARS-CoV-2 infection. The specimen was CD4+ T cells from PBMCs cultured with HCoV-OC43 spike peptides, collected before COVID-19 vaccination. The subset: HCoV-OC43 spike overlapping peptide pool stimulation. Receptor source: a human donor who received a COVID-19 vaccine.

The gene calls are TRBV19 and TRBJ1-5; no firm D call. Germline V gene lookup returns CDR1 LNHDA and CDR2 SQIVND (reference sequence). V shed 4 bases and J shed 0 bases, with 10 bases lying between them. The CDR3 is 15 amino acids. As DNA, the CDR3 is TGTGCCAGTAGTAGAGTTCAGGATAGCAATCAGCCCCAGCATTTT. Protein sequence: CASSRVQDSNQPQHF.

The chain employs TRBV5-1 and TRBJ2-5; D gene ambiguous. This CDR3 is built from 14 residues. Germline V lookup: CDR1 SGHRS, CDR2 YFSETQ. Trimming cost V 0 bases and J 5 bases, with 11 bases left between them. The CDR3 loop is CASSLAGYGETQYF. For the CDR3, the DNA is TGCGCCAGCAGCTTGGCCGGGTACGGTGAGACCCAGTACTTC. The full variable domain, in which reference TRBV5-1 and TRBJ2-5 provide the parts outside the CDR3, is KAGVTQTPRYLIKTRGQQVTLSCSPISGHRSVSWYQQTPGQGLQFLFEYFSETQRNKGNFPGRFSGRQFSNSRSEMNVSTLELGDSALYLCASSLAGYGETQYFGPGTRLLVL.

A few counts support this clone. The chain has TRBV5-8 and TRBJ2-3; 11 bases are a match to TRBD2. This CDR3 comprises 17 residues. Germline CDR1 reads SGHTS; CDR2 reads YDEGEE. Trimming removed 7 bases from V and 0 bases from J; junction bases left unmatched: 10. Here the CDR3 DNA reads TGTGCCAGCCCTTGGCTAGCGGGGGGACCTAGCACAGATACGCAGTATTTT. Translation: CASPWLAGGPSTDTQYF.

This chain joins TRBV7-2 and TRBJ2-3, with D possibly being TRBD1 (5 bases). Germline V gives CDR1 SGHTA, CDR2 FQGNSA. V shed 4 bases and J shed 0 bases, with 11 bases lying between them. CDR3 length: 15 amino acids. The CDR3 here is CASSSYRRSTDTQYF. The CDR3 DNA reads as TGTGCCAGCAGCTCCTACAGGAGAAGCACAGATACGCAGTATTTT.

This clone was counted only a few times. The chain uses TRBV6-5 and TRBJ2-2, with D perhaps assigned TRBD1 or TRBD2 (6 bases each). V was clipped by 2 bases and J by 1 base, with 8 bases between them. The CDR3 totals 15 residues. Germline V CDR1 and CDR2: MNHEY, SVGAGI. The CDR3 loop is CASSYRGLNTGELFF. The CDR3 nucleotides read TGTGCCAGCAGTTACCGGGGGCTGAACACCGGGGAGCTGTTTTTT.

This chain links TRBV7-6 with TRBJ2-7; D gene uncertain. The CDR3 extends over 16 amino acids. Germline assignment: CDR1 SGHVS and CDR2 FNYEAQ. V was cut by 1 base and J by 2 bases, with 15 bases left in between. The DNA for the CDR3 is TGTGCCAGCAGCTTAGGACGGATCCTAAGTCCCTACGAGCAGTACGTC. This encodes CASSLGRILSPYEQYV.

The chain recombines TRBV6-5 with TRBJ1-2, with no clear D. CDR3 size: 15 residues. V lost 1 base and J 6 bases, leaving 15 bases between the germline ends. Germline lookup yields CDR1 MNHEY and CDR2 SVGAGI. CDR3 sequence: CASSYFDGSPNGYTF. The CDR3 DNA follows: TGTGCCAGCAGTTACTTCGACGGGTCGCCAAATGGCTACACCTTC.

The rearrangement joins TRBV7-3 to TRBJ2-1; the D is unclear. Trimming cost V 3 bases and J 0 bases, with 12 bases left between them. The germline gives CDR1 SGHTA, CDR2 FQGTGA. The CDR3 loop spans 16 amino acids. CDR3 sequence reads: CASSFRFSTSYNEQFF. The DNA of the CDR3 is TGTGCCAGCAGCTTCAGGTTTTCTACCTCCTACAATGAGCAGTTCTTC.

The chain recombines TRBV18 with TRBJ1-3; D unresolved. Germline V CDR1 and CDR2: KGHSH, LQKENI. This CDR3 contains 16 residues. Trimming took 3 bases from V and 0 from J, leaving 12 bases between them. The CDR3 sequence: CASSPRLLDSGNTIYF. CDR3 in DNA: TGTGCCAGCTCACCGCGTCTTCTCGACTCTGGAAACACCATATATTTT.

The chain uses TRBV24-1 and TRBJ1-1; weak D call: TRBD1 (5 bases). With 5 bases removed from V and 1 base from J, the gap between germline ends came to 10 bases. The CDR3 has 14 residues. Per germline, CDR1 KGHDR and CDR2 SFDVKD. The chain's CDR3 is CATSAPGGNTEAFF. In DNA, the CDR3 is TGTGCCACCAGTGCCCCGGGGGGGAACACTGAAGCTTTCTTT.

This clone was observed a few times. The chain uses TRBV3-1 (or the pseudogene TRBV3-2) and TRBJ1-5, with 7 bases matching TRBD1. The CDR3 totals 15 residues. V gave up 1 base and J gave up 3 bases; unmatched junction bases: 3. Germline V CDR1 and CDR2: LGHDT, YNNKEL (reference sequence). This CDR3 is CASSQAGQLNQPQHF. CDR3 coding DNA: TGTGCCAGCAGCCAAGCGGGACAGCTCAATCAGCCCCAGCATTTT.

This clone was observed once. This chain uses TRBV15 with TRBJ1-1, with 7 bases aligning to TRBD1. The CDR3 has 12 amino acids. The germline V gene encodes CDR1 LNHNV and CDR2 YYDKDF (reference sequence). Trimming at V came to 3 bases and at J to 7 bases, leaving 2 bases not matched to a gene. The CDR3 is CATSRTGIEAFF. CDR3 in DNA: TGTGCCACCAGCAGGACAGGGATTGAAGCTTTCTTT. Variable domain in full (rest from reference TRBV15 and TRBJ1-1): DAMVIQNPRYQVTQFGKPVTLSCSQTLNHNVMYWYQQKSSQAPKLLFHYYDKDFNNEADTPDNFQSRRPNTSFCFLDIRSPGLGDTAMYLCATSRTGIEAFFGQGTRLTVV.

The chain links TRBV29-1 to TRBJ1-1, with D tentatively TRBD1 (6 bases). This CDR3 is built from 11 residues. Germline V gives CDR1 SQVTM, CDR2 ANQGSEA. Trimming removed 4 bases from V and 7 bases from J, with 10 bases in between. CDR3: CSVATGYEAFF. The CDR3 DNA sequence: TGCAGCGTTGCGACAGGTTATGAAGCTTTCTTT.